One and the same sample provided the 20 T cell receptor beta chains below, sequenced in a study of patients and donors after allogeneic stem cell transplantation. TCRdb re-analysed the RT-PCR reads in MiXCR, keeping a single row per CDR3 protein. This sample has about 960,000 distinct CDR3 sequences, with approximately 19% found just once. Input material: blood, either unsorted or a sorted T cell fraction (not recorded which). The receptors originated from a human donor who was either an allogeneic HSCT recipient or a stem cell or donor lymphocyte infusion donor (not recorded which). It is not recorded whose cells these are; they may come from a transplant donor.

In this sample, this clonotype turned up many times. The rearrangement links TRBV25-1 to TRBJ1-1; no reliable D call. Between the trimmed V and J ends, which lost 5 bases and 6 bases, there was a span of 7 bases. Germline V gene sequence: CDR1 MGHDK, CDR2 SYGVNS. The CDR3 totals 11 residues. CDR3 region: CASSFGAEAFF. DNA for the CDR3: TGTGCCAGCAGTTTCGGGGCTGAAGCTTTCTTT.

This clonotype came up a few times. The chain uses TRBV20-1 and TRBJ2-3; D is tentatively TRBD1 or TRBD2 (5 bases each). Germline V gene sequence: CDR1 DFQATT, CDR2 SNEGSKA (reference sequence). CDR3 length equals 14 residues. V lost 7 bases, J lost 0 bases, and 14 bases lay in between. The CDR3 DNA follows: TGCAGTGGCATTGGGACGGCCAGCACAGATACGCAGTATTTT. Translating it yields CSGIGTASTDTQYF.

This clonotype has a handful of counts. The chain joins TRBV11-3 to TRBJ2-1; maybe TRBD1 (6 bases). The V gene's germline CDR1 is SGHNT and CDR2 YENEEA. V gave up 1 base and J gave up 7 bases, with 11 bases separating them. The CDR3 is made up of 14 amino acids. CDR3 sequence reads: CASSLVRGKNEQFF. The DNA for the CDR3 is TGTGCCAGCAGCTTAGTAAGGGGGAAAAATGAGCAGTTCTTC.

CDR3 DNA: TGCAACAATGACAGCAACTCTGGAAACACCATATATTTT. It specifies CNNDSNSGNTIYF. The gene calls are TRBV20-1 and TRBJ1-3; D is perhaps TRBD1 (5 bases). Germline-derived CDR1 and CDR2 are DFQATT and SNEGSKA (reference sequence). The CDR3 totals 13 residues.

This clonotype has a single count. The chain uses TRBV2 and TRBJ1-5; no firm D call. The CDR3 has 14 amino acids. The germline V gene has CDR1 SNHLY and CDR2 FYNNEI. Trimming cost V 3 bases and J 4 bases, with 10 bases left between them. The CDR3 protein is CASSERAGNQPQHF. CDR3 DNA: TGTGCCAGCAGTGAGAGGGCAGGTAATCAGCCCCAGCATTTT.

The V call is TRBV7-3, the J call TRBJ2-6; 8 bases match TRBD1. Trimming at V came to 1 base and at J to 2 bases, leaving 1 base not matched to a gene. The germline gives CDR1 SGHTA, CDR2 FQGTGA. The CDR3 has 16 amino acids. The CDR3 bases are TGTGCCAGCAGCTTAAAACAGGGGGCTGGGGCCAACGTCCTGACTTTC. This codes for CASSLKQGAGANVLTF.

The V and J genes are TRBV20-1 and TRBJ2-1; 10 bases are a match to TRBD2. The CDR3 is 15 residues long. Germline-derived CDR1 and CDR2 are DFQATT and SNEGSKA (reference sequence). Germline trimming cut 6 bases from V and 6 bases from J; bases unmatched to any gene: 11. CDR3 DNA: TGCAGTGCCCCCCCCAGCGGGAGGGTTAGCAATGAGCAGTTCTTC. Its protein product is CSAPPSGRVSNEQFF.

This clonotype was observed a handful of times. In DNA form, the CDR3 reads TGTGCCAGCAGTTACTCCGTACAAGAGACCCAGTACTTC. It is translated as CASSYSVQETQYF. This chain joins TRBV6-5 and TRBJ2-5; no firm D call. V lost 0 bases and J lost 2, with 4 bases in between. Germline V lookup: CDR1 MNHEY, CDR2 SVGAGI. The CDR3 length is 13 residues.

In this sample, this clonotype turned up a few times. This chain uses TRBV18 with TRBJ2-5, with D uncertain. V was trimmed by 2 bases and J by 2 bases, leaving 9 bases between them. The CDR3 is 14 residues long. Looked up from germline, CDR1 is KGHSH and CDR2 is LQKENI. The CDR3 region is CASSPNFGQETQYF. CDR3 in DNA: TGTGCCAGCTCACCAAATTTCGGACAAGAGACCCAGTACTTC.

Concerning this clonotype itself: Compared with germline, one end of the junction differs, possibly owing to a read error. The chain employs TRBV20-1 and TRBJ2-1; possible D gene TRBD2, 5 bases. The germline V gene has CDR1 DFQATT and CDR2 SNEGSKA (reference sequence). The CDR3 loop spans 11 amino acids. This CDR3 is CSARDQVEASF. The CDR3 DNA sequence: TGCAGTGCTAGAGATCAAGTGGAGGCGAGTTTC.

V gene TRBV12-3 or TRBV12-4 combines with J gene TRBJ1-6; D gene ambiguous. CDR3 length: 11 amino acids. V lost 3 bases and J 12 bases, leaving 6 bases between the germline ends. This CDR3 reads CASSLVGPLHF. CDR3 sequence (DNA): TGTGCCAGCAGTTTGGTGGGACCCCTCCACTTT.

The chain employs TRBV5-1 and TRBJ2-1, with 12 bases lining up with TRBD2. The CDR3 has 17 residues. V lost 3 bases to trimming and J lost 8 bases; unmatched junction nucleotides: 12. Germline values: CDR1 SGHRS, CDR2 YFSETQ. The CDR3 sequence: CASSWTSGAGVWDEQFF. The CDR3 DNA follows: TGCGCCAGCAGCTGGACTAGCGGGGCGGGGGTCTGGGATGAGCAGTTCTTC.

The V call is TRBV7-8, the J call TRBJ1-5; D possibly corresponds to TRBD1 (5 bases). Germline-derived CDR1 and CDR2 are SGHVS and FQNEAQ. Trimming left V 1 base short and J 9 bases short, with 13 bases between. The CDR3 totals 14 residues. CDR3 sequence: CASSLGTGTPPQHF. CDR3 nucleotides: TGTGCCAGCAGCTTAGGGACCGGGACCCCGCCCCAGCATTTT.

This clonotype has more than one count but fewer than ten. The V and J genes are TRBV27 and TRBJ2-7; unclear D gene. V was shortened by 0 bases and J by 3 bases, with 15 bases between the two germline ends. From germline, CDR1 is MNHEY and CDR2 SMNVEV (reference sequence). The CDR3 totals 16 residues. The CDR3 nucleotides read TGTGCCAGCAGTTTATCCCCCGGAAGTAGGTTCTACGAGCAGTACTTC. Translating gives CASSLSPGSRFYEQYF.

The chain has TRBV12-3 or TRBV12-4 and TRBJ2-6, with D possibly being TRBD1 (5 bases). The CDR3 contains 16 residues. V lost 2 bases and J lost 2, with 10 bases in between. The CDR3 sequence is CASSLPGFAGANVLTF. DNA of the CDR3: TGTGCCAGCAGTTTACCAGGGTTTGCTGGGGCCAACGTCCTGACTTTC.

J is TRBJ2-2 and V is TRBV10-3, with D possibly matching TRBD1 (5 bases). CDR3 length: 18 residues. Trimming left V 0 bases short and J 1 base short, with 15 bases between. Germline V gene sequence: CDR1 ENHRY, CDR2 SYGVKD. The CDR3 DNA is TGTGCCATCAGTGAGTCAGAGTTTAGGACAATGAACACCGGGGAGCTGTTTTTT. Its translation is CAISESEFRTMNTGELFF.

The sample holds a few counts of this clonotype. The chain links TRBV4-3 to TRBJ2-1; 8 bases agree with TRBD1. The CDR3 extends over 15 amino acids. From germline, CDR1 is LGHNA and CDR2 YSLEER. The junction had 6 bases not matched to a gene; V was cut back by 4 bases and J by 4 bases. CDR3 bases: TGCGCCAGCAGCCGCGACAGGGGTCCTTACAATGAGCAGTTCTTC. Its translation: CASSRDRGPYNEQFF.

The CDR3 sequence: CASSPGHSENYGYTF. CDR3 coding DNA: TGTGCCAGCAGCCCAGGTCATTCCGAAAACTATGGCTACACCTTC. The V and J genes are TRBV9 and TRBJ1-2; D is undetermined. V lost 4 bases to trimming and J lost 2 bases, with 15 bases between them. The CDR3 is 15 amino acids. CDR1 is SGDLS, CDR2 YYNGEE, per germline.

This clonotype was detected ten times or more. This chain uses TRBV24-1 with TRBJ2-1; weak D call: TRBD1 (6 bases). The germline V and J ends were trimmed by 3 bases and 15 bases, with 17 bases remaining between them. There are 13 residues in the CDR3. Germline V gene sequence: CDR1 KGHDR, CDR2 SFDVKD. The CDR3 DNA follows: TGTGCCACCAGTGATCCCGGGACACCTACCCCGTTCTTC. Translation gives CATSDPGTPTPFF.

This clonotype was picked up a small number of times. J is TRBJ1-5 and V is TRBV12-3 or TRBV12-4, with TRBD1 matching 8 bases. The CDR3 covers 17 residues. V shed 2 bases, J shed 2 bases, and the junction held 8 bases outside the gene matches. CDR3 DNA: TGTGCCAGCAGTTTAAGGGCAGGGGGCAAGGGCAATCAGCCCCAGCATTTT. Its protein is CASSLRAGGKGNQPQHF.